This paragraph reports one T cell receptor beta chain. Using immunoSEQ multiplex PCR, the repertoire was profiled, and TCRdb retains in-frame clones only, with some absent. The repertoire consists of some 140,000 clones, with approximately 86% occurring once and the leading ten covering about 16%. This record belongs to a study of blood T cell repertoires in COVID-19. CDR1 and CDR2 (germline): DFQATT, SNEGSKA (reference sequence). CDR3 length: 13 residues. V was clipped by 3 bases and J by 2 bases; unmatched bases: 2. The chain uses TRBV20-1 and TRBJ1-2; 8 bases are shared with TRBD1. Material: peripheral blood. The clonotype was recovered from a woman aged 45-59 years who had recovered from COVID-19. CDR3: CSASRQGNYGYTF. The CDR3 DNA is TGCAGTGCTAGTCGACAGGGGAACTATGGCTACACCTTC.